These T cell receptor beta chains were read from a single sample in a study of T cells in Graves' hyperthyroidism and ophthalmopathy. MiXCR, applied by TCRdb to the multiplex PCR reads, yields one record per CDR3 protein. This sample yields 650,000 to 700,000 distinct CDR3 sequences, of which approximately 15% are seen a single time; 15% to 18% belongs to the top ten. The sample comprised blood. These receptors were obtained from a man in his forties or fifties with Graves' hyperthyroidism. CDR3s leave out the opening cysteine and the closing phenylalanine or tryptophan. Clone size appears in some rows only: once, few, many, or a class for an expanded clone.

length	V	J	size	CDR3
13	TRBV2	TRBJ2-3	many	ATDNGAGGTDTQY
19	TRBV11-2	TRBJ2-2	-	ASSSPPGVAGGRRSTGELF
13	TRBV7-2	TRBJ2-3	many	ASSLRSGITDTQY
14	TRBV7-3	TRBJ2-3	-	ASSLTVGGPSDTQY
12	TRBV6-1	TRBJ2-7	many	ASRPLHAPYEQY
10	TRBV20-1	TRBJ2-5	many	SAPDRGETQY
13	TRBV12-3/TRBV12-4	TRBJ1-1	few	ASSFLQGPNTEAF
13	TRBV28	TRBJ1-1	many	ASPDRYGENTEAF
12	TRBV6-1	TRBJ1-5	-	ASSEGQSDQPQH
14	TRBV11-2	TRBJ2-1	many	ASSLGRLAGYNEQF
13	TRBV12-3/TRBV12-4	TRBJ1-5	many	ASSLGLYSNQPQH
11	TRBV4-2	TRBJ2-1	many	ASSQTGDNEQF
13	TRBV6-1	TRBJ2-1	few	ASSEGLAGGNKQF
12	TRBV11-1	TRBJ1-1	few	ASRRPGQGAEAF
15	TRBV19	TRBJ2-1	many	ASSAFLAGVSYNEQF
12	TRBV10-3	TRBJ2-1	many	ATGGQGSYNEQF
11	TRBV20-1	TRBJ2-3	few	SARPRLAGTQY
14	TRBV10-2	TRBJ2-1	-	ASSESQGLAYNEQF
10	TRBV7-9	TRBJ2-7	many	AVGGITYEQY
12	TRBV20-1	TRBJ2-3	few	SATGTGAADTQY
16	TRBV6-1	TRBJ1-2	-	ASSEKGHLITLNYGYT
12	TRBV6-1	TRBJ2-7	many	ASSEWGSFYEQY
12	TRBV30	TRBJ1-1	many	AWTRTGMNTEAF
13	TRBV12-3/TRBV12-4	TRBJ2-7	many	ASSLTTSGSYEQY
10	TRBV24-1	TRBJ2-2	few	ATSDLTGELF
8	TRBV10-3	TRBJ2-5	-	ATQGTVID
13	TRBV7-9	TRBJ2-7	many	ASSLAVSRSYEQY
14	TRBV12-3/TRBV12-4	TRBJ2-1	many	ASSLRPSGTHNEQF
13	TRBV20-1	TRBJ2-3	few	SANRGGDSTDTQY
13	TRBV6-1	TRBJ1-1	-	ASSGQGAMNTEAF
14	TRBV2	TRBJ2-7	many	ASSKPLRGDSYEQY
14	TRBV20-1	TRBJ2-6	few	SAGDRGYSGANVLT
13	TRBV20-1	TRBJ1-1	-	SASLREGRGTEAF
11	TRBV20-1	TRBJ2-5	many	SARASGRETQY
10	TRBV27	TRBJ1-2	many	ASRTLNYGYT
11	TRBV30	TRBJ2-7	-	AWSVPGIYEQY
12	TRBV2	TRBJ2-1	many	ASQGTDSYNEQF
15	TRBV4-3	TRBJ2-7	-	ASSQGLAGGSTDEQY
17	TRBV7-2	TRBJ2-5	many	ASSHFPGTGETDQETQY
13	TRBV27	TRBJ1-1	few	ASSLRQGAHTEAF
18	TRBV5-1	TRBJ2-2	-	ASSLLGQGPRTANTGELF